What follows describes a single T cell receptor beta chain. Germline V gene sequence: CDR1 SGHTA, CDR2 FQGTGA. V lost 0 bases and J 0 bases, leaving 11 bases between the germline ends. The length of the CDR3 is 16 residues. In the authors' methods: Researchers report that nucleated cell counts were estimated from reference gene primer amplification. Clones were sequenced by immunoSEQ multiplex PCR, and TCRdb holds only the in-frame ones, with some missing. The DNA gave D and trimming, while V, J and clone size come from that table. This table has roughly 190,000 clones, less than 90% appearing once. The data belong to a study of blood T cell repertoires in COVID-19. About the research overall: Specimens from acute and convalescent COVID-19 originated in the United States, Italy and Spain. T cells, B-cell-depleted T cells, or PBMCs provided the cDNA or gDNA that served as material.

Specimen: peripheral blood. This clonotype originated in a middle-aged woman with acute or convalescent COVID-19. This sequence joins TRBV7-3 and TRBJ1-1; the D gene is possibly TRBD1 (6 bases). The CDR3 spells CASSLTLTGLNTEAFF. CDR3 sequence (DNA): TGTGCCAGCAGCTTAACTTTGACAGGTTTGAACACTGAAGCTTTCTTT.